Following are 15 T cell receptor beta chains from one sample sequenced in a study of naive CD8 T cells in extremely preterm neonates. Here immunoSEQ multiplex PCR was the method, and the copy in TCRdb shows in-frame clones only, minus some. The sample records 5,500 to 8,500 clones, nearly 98% being singletons. Sample: naive CD8+ T cells from blood. Receptor source: a human donor in good health.

The V gene is TRBV19, the J gene TRBJ2-7; D perhaps matches TRBD1 (6 bases). CDR3 length: 13 amino acids. V was cut by 7 bases and J by 1 base, with 11 bases left in between. The germline V gene encodes CDR1 LNHDA and CDR2 SQIVND (reference sequence). CDR3 amino acids: CASTGGRSYEQYF. The CDR3 DNA reads TGTGCCAGTACTGGGGGCAGATCCTACGAGCAGTACTTC.

CDR3: CASSLAQGARSEAFF. The CDR3 bases are TGCGCCAGCAGCTTGGCCCAGGGGGCCCGTAGTGAAGCTTTCTTT. The J gene is TRBJ1-1, the V gene TRBV5-1, with 8 bases matching TRBD1. This CDR3 has 15 amino acids. With V trimmed by 0 bases and J by 7 bases, 8 bases remained unmatched. CDR1 is SGHRS and CDR2 is YFSETQ in the germline V gene.

V gene TRBV27 combines with J gene TRBJ2-7, with 7 bases matching TRBD1. Trimming took 3 bases from V and 0 from J; bases not matched to a gene: 5. Germline CDR1 MNHEY, CDR2 SMNVEV (reference sequence). The CDR3 loop spans 15 amino acids. The CDR3 protein is CASSFGTVSSYEQYF. The CDR3 DNA sequence: TGTGCCAGCAGTTTTGGGACAGTTAGCTCCTACGAGCAGTACTTC.

V and J are TRBV9 and TRBJ1-5; the match to TRBD1 covers 8 bases. J lost 0 bases, V lost 2 bases, and 1 base had no gene match. CDR1 SGDLS and CDR2 YYNGEE come from the germline V gene. The CDR3 consists of 15 residues. CDR3 amino acids: CASSVTGGSNQPQHF. CDR3 coding DNA: TGTGCCAGCAGCGTCACAGGGGGTAGCAATCAGCCCCAGCATTTT.

J is TRBJ1-1 and V is TRBV9; the D gene is possibly TRBD1 (6 bases). The V end lost 3 bases, the J end lost 3 bases, and 15 bases lay between the germline ends. The CDR3 contains 15 residues. Germline loops: CDR1 SGDLS, CDR2 YYNGEE. CDR3 DNA: TGTGCCAGCAGCGGGGGGGGCACGCGGGACACTGAAGCTTTCTTT. The encoded protein is CASSGGGTRDTEAFF.

The V gene is TRBV4-1, the J gene TRBJ1-5; unclear D gene. Germline V gives CDR1 MGHRA, CDR2 YSYEKL. This CDR3 comprises 15 residues. The V gene lost 1 base and the J gene lost 1 base, with 8 bases spanning the gap. The CDR3 nucleotides read TGCGCCAGCAGCCAAGTGGCGGAAAGCAATCAGCCCCAGCATTTT. It codes for CASSQVAESNQPQHF.

This clone has just one count. This chain connects TRBV19 to TRBJ1-2, with D possibly matching TRBD1 (5 bases). Trimming took 4 bases from V and 8 from J, leaving 17 bases between them. Germline assignment: CDR1 LNHDA and CDR2 SQIVND (reference sequence). This CDR3 has 14 amino acids. CDR3 protein: CASSTGGDPLGYTF. DNA of the CDR3: TGTGCCAGTAGTACCGGGGGGGACCCCCTAGGCTACACCTTC.

J is TRBJ2-7 and V is TRBV7-9, with 9 bases matching TRBD1. The CDR3 has 17 amino acids. J lost 4 bases, V lost 5 bases, and 15 bases had no gene match. Germline CDR1 is SEHNR and CDR2 is FQNEAQ (reference sequence). The CDR3 loop is CASSLPPTGDRVYEQYF. CDR3 nucleotides: TGTGCCAGCAGCCTTCCCCCCACTGGGGACAGGGTGTACGAGCAGTACTTC.

The rearrangement links TRBV10-2 to TRBJ1-2; D ambiguous. The germline V gene has CDR1 WSHSY and CDR2 SAAADI. Trimming cost V 3 bases and J 1 base, with 6 bases left between them. The CDR3 consists of 13 residues. CDR3 bases: TGCGCCAGCAGTGAAGAGGATAACTATGGCTACACCTTC. Protein product: CASSEEDNYGYTF.

V is TRBV2 and J is TRBJ2-1; TRBD2 agrees at 10 bases. Germline V gene sequence: CDR1 SNHLY, CDR2 FYNNEI. The CDR3 runs 13 residues. The V segment lost 8 bases and the J segment 9 bases; nucleotides outside the gene matches: 7. The CDR3 nucleotides are TGTGCCAGCCCGGGACTAGCGAGTCCTGAGCAGTTCTTC. Protein sequence: CASPGLASPEQFF.

The chain couples TRBV28 to TRBJ2-7; TRBD1 agrees at 8 bases. The CDR3 extends over 14 amino acids. Germline-derived CDR1 and CDR2 are MDHEN and SYDVKM. Trimming removed 6 bases from V and 0 bases from J; junction bases left unmatched: 4. The CDR3 nucleotides read TGTGCCAGCAGACCTACAGGGGGCTCCTACGAGCAGTACTTC. As protein: CASRPTGGSYEQYF.

The rearrangement links TRBV5-6 to TRBJ1-5; no definite D call. V dropped 5 bases and J dropped 7 bases, with 13 bases sitting between them. The length of the CDR3 is 13 residues. Germline CDR1 SGHDT, CDR2 YYEEEE. CDR3 protein: CASSLGATQPQHF. For the CDR3, the DNA is TGTGCCAGCAGTCTGGGAGCCACCCAGCCCCAGCATTTT.

V usage is TRBV5-1 and J usage is TRBJ1-2, with 10 bases identical to TRBD1. Per germline, CDR1 SGHRS and CDR2 YFSETQ. The CDR3 length is 14 residues. Losses at the gene ends were 5 bases for V and 1 base for J; bases not matched to a gene: 2. The DNA for the CDR3 is TGCGCCAGCAGTTGGGACAGGGGTAACTATGGCTACACCTTC. This encodes CASSWDRGNYGYTF.

The V call is TRBV2, the J call TRBJ2-7; a possible D gene is TRBD2 (6 bases). The V end was cut by 11 bases, the J end by 2 bases, with 19 bases between. The CDR3 has 14 residues. The germline V gene has CDR1 SNHLY and CDR2 FYNNEI. CDR3 residues: CAGSDGGSTYEQYF. The CDR3 DNA reads TGTGCCGGGTCTGACGGGGGATCCACCTACGAGCAGTACTTC.

The chain links TRBV7-6 to TRBJ2-1; 9 bases agree with TRBD2. The CDR3 is made up of 16 amino acids. Germline V gene data show CDR1 as SGHVS and CDR2 as FNYEAQ. Germline trimming cut 4 bases from V and 10 bases from J; bases unmatched to any gene: 14. CDR3: CASSSELAGVLGEQFF. The CDR3 nucleotides read TGTGCCAGCAGCTCCGAATTAGCGGGGGTTCTTGGGGAGCAGTTCTTC.